The next 19 T cell receptor beta chains were all read from a single sample in a study of CD8 T cells in Susac syndrome. About 0.5 to 1 ug RNA was reverse transcribed with random hexamers. TCRdb itself ran the immunoSEQ multiplex PCR reads through MiXCR, one entry per CDR3 protein. This sample has 150,000 to 190,000 distinct CDR3 sequences, with about 95% found just once. Material: CD8+ T cells from PBMCs. These receptors all stem from a human donor with multiple sclerosis.

The chain recombines TRBV7-8 with TRBJ1-6; D unresolved. Trimming cost V 2 bases and J 0 bases, with 5 bases left between them. The length of the CDR3 is 15 residues. The germline CDR1 and CDR2 sequences are SGHVS and FQNEAQ. The CDR3 spells CASSLMDSYNSPLHF. The CDR3 nucleotides are TGTGCCAGCAGCTTAATGGACTCCTATAATTCACCCCTCCACTTT.

The rearrangement uses TRBV27 and TRBJ1-5; no definite D call. V lost 6 bases and J 2 bases, leaving 20 bases between the germline ends. The CDR3 has 17 residues. Per the germline V gene, CDR1 is MNHEY and CDR2 is SMNVEV (reference sequence). The CDR3: CASSPAGTTVGNQPQHF. The CDR3 DNA sequence: TGTGCCAGCAGCCCGGCAGGAACGACTGTTGGCAATCAGCCCCAGCATTTT.

Written as DNA, the CDR3 is TGCAGCGTTGAATATGATGGAAGGGGCTCCTACGAGCAGTACTTC. It translates to CSVEYDGRGSYEQYF. The chain couples TRBV29-1 to TRBJ2-7; D is possibly TRBD1 (5 bases). Trimming cost V 2 bases and J 0 bases, with 14 bases left between them. Germline loops: CDR1 SQVTM, CDR2 ANQGSEA. The CDR3 extends over 15 amino acids.

This chain links TRBV9 with TRBJ2-2; possible D gene TRBD2, 6 bases. V gave up 3 bases and J gave up 0 bases, with 9 bases separating them. Looked up from germline, CDR1 is SGDLS and CDR2 is YYNGEE. The CDR3 spans 15 residues. Here the CDR3 DNA reads TGTGCCAGCAGCGCGGGGGAGTCGAACACCGGGGAGCTGTTTTTT. Translating it yields CASSAGESNTGELFF.

The rearrangement joins TRBV2 to TRBJ2-1; unclear D gene. This CDR3 has 10 amino acids. Trimming removed 9 bases from V and 9 bases from J, with 9 bases in between. Germline V CDR1 and CDR2: SNHLY, FYNNEI. The CDR3 DNA reads as TGTGCCAGTGAAAGCCGTGAGCAGTTCTTC. Protein product: CASESREQFF.

The count of this clonotype is one. The chain has TRBV6-1 and TRBJ2-7; TRBD1 matches at 7 bases. CDR3 length equals 15 residues. The V gene end was trimmed by 6 bases and the J gene end by 0 bases; junction bases not matched to a gene: 8. The V gene's germline CDR1 is MNHNS and CDR2 SASEGT. CDR3 residues: CASRGWDSSSYEQYV. The CDR3, as DNA: TGTGCCAGCAGGGGCTGGGACAGCAGCTCCTACGAGCAGTACGTC.

The chain uses TRBV5-4 and TRBJ2-2; D is undetermined. Trimming pared 4 bases from V and 3 bases from J, leaving 13 bases between. Germline loops: CDR1 SGHNT, CDR2 YYREEE (reference sequence). The CDR3 sequence is 15 residues long. CDR3 sequence: CASSLYSGYTGELFF. CDR3 sequence (DNA): TGTGCCAGCAGCCTCTACAGTGGTTACACCGGGGAGCTGTTTTTT. Full variable domain (rest looked up from reference TRBV5-4 and TRBJ2-2): ETGVTQSPTHLIKTRGQQVTLRCSSQSGHNTVSWYQQALGQGPQFIFQYYREEENGRGNFPPRFSGLQFPNYSSELNVNALELDDSALYLCASSLYSGYTGELFFGEGSRLTVL.

V usage is TRBV7-9 and J usage is TRBJ1-2; D not certain. The germline V gene has CDR1 SEHNR and CDR2 FQNEAQ (reference sequence). V lost 2 bases to trimming and J lost 3 bases, with 7 bases between them. The CDR3 extends over 13 amino acids. The CDR3 region is CASSLPDHYGYTF. The DNA for the CDR3 is TGTGCCAGCAGCTTACCCGACCACTATGGCTACACCTTC.

V is TRBV15 and J is TRBJ1-5; unclear D gene. Germline V lookup: CDR1 LNHNV, CDR2 YYDKDF (reference sequence). The V and J ends lost 1 base and 7 bases respectively, with 11 bases between them. This CDR3 has 14 amino acids. The CDR3 spells CATSRGIAGQPQHF. CDR3 nucleotides: TGTGCCACCAGCAGAGGAATCGCTGGGCAGCCCCAGCATTTT.

In this sample, this clonotype turned up once. The chain employs TRBV15 and TRBJ2-3; 12 bases match TRBD2. The CDR3 is made up of 15 amino acids. V lost 3 bases and J lost 6; bases outside the gene matches: 4. Looked up from germline, CDR1 is LNHNV and CDR2 is YYDKDF (reference sequence). The CDR3 DNA follows: TGTGCCACCAGCAGCGGGACTAGCGGGCCGGATACGCAGTATTTT. Translated, it gives CATSSGTSGPDTQYF.

The chain has TRBV30 and TRBJ1-2; D might be TRBD1 (5 bases). V was cut by 5 bases and J by 6 bases, with 7 bases left in between. The germline gives CDR1 GTSNPN, CDR2 SVGIG (reference sequence). The CDR3 is 10 amino acids. The DNA of the CDR3 is TGTGCCTGGGGGGGGAATGGCTACACCTTC. Translated: CAWGGNGYTF.

V usage is TRBV11-1 and J usage is TRBJ1-1; D remains ambiguous. The length of the CDR3 is 13 residues. The V end lost 1 base, the J end lost 4 bases, and 7 bases lay between the germline ends. CDR1 SGHAT and CDR2 FQDESV come from the germline V gene (reference sequence). The CDR3 DNA reads as TGTGCCAGCAGCTTAGGAACGGCCACTGAAGCTTTCTTT. It is translated as CASSLGTATEAFF. The variable domain in full, with the rest retrieved from reference TRBV11-1 and TRBJ1-1, is EAEVAQSPRYKITEKSQAVAFWCDPISGHATLYWYRQILGQGPELLVQFQDESVVDDSQLPKDRFSAERLKGVDSTLKIQPAELGDSAMYLCASSLGTATEAFFGQGTRLTVV.

The rearrangement joins TRBV27 to TRBJ1-5, with D perhaps TRBD1 (6 bases). Trimming shortened V by 3 bases and J by 9 bases, and 12 bases separated the two germline ends. This CDR3 is 13 amino acids long. The germline CDR1 and CDR2 sequences are MNHEY and SMNVEV (reference sequence). The DNA of the CDR3 is TGTGCCAGCAGTTTCCAACAGGGTCGGCCCCAGCATTTT. It translates to CASSFQQGRPQHF.

This clonotype appeared once. The V gene is TRBV5-4, the J gene TRBJ1-2; no reliable D call. Trimming stripped 1 base from V and 7 bases from J, with 23 bases between. Germline CDR1 and CDR2: SGHNT and YYREEE (reference sequence). The CDR3 contains 17 residues. This CDR3 is CASSLFVSDGDLGGYTF. CDR3 in DNA: TGTGCCAGCAGCTTGTTTGTTTCGGATGGGGATTTAGGTGGCTACACCTTC.

V gene TRBV27 combines with J gene TRBJ1-6; 7 nucleotides agree with TRBD1. Germline V lookup: CDR1 MNHEY, CDR2 SMNVEV (reference sequence). V was pared by 3 bases and J by 10 bases, with 9 bases of the junction left unmatched. The CDR3 totals 15 residues. CDR3 DNA sequence: TGTGCCAGCAGTTTCACGGCAGGGGGTGGGTCACCCCTCCACTTT. Encoded protein: CASSFTAGGGSPLHF.

The V gene is TRBV30, the J gene TRBJ1-1; 9 nucleotides match TRBD1. Germline V gene lookup returns CDR1 GTSNPN and CDR2 SVGIG (reference sequence). There are 13 residues in the CDR3. J gave up 3 bases and V 7 bases, and 6 bases lay outside the gene matches. The CDR3 loop reads CASYGDRDTEAFF. CDR3 in DNA: TGTGCCTCTTACGGGGACAGGGACACTGAAGCTTTCTTT. Using reference TRBV30 and TRBJ1-1 for the parts outside the CDR3, the full variable domain is SQTIHQWPATLVQPVGSPLSLECTVEGTSNPNLYWYRQAAGRGLQLLFYSVGIGQISSEVPQNLSASRPQDRQFILSSKKLLLSDSGFYLCASYGDRDTEAFFGQGTRLTVV.

The V and J genes are TRBV4-1 and TRBJ2-5; TRBD1 matches 7 bases. In germline, CDR1 is MGHRA, CDR2 YSYEKL. Trimming at V came to 3 bases and at J to 4 bases, leaving 8 bases not matched to a gene. The CDR3 consists of 15 residues. This chain's CDR3 is CASSHLGQDPETQYF. DNA of the CDR3: TGCGCCAGCAGCCACCTAGGACAGGACCCAGAGACCCAGTACTTC.

This chain joins TRBV2 and TRBJ2-1; 9 positions agree with TRBD2. There are 14 residues in the CDR3. Germline trimming cut 7 bases from V and 5 bases from J; bases unmatched to any gene: 6. Germline CDR1 is SNHLY and CDR2 is FYNNEI. The CDR3 region is CASISGGPHNEQFF. The CDR3 coding sequence is TGTGCCAGCATCAGCGGGGGGCCACACAATGAGCAGTTCTTC.

In its sample, this clonotype was seen once. The rearrangement uses TRBV6-1 and TRBJ1-5; no firm D call. The CDR3 consists of 13 residues. Germline assignment: CDR1 MNHNS and CDR2 SASEGT. V lost 8 bases to trimming and J lost 0 bases, with 8 bases between them. DNA of the CDR3: TGTGCCAGCTGGAGTTTTAGCAATCAGCCCCAGCATTTT. It codes for CASWSFSNQPQHF.